Listed below are T cell receptor beta chains from one sample, sequenced in a study of radiation and T cells in renal cell carcinoma. Assay: immunoSEQ multiplex PCR; the TCRdb copy retains only in-frame clones and omits some. The sample has around 140,000 clones; 88% are singletons. The specimen was blood, collected from a patient whose treatment included radiotherapy and nephrectomy. The receptor set was obtained from a woman in her 70s with renal cell carcinoma. Each CDR3 is given with its conserved first and last residue. The order of the fields is clone size, D gene, J gene, V gene, CDR3 protein, CDR3 DNA. A D gene is named only where the DNA matches it firmly. For some rows the clone size is stated as once, few or many, or as a class when expanded; others skip it.

clone_size: NA
d_call: NA
j_call: TRBJ1-5
v_call: TRBV18
cdr3_aa: CASSRMDQSNQPQHF
cdr3_nt: TGTGCCAGCTCACGTATGGACCAGAGCAATCAGCCCCAGCATTTT

clone_size: NA
d_call: NA
j_call: TRBJ1-6
v_call: TRBV19
cdr3_aa: CASSIPRGSGTFNSPLHF
cdr3_nt: TGTGCCAGTAGTATACCCCGAGGTAGCGGAACCTTTAATTCACCCCTCCACTTT

clone_size: NA
d_call: NA
j_call: TRBJ2-5
v_call: TRBV19
cdr3_aa: CASSIDTGKGEAQYF
cdr3_nt: TGTGCCAGTAGTATAGATACGGGGAAGGGGGAGGCCCAGTACTTC

clone_size: NA
d_call: TRBD1
j_call: TRBJ2-1
v_call: TRBV11-2
cdr3_aa: CASSPGGPPTYNEQFF
cdr3_nt: TGTGCCAGCAGTCCAGGGGGACCCCCGACCTACAATGAGCAGTTCTTC

clone_size: NA
d_call: NA
j_call: TRBJ2-5
v_call: TRBV15
cdr3_aa: CATSRQETQYF
cdr3_nt: TGTGCCACTAGCCGGCAAGAGACCCAGTACTTC

clone_size: NA
d_call: NA
j_call: TRBJ2-7
v_call: TRBV28
cdr3_aa: CASSLVSYEQYF
cdr3_nt: TGTGCCAGCAGTTTGGTCTCCTACGAGCAGTACTTC

clone_size: NA
d_call: NA
j_call: TRBJ1-3
v_call: TRBV6-1
cdr3_aa: CASSAGQSSGNTIYF
cdr3_nt: TGTGCCAGCAGTGCCGGACAGAGCTCTGGAAACACCATATATTTT

clone_size: NA
d_call: NA
j_call: TRBJ2-5
v_call: TRBV2
cdr3_aa: CAILGETQYF
cdr3_nt: TGTGCCATCCTGGGGGAGACCCAGTACTTC

clone_size: NA
d_call: NA
j_call: TRBJ2-7
v_call: TRBV10-3
cdr3_aa: CAISESGTSYEQYF
cdr3_nt: TGTGCCATCAGTGAGTCTGGAACAAGCTACGAGCAGTACTTC

clone_size: NA
d_call: NA
j_call: TRBJ2-5
v_call: TRBV13
cdr3_aa: CASSLMGGQQYF
cdr3_nt: TGTGCCAGCAGCTTGATGGGGGGACAGCAGTACTTC

clone_size: NA
d_call: NA
j_call: TRBJ2-5
v_call: TRBV7-2
cdr3_aa: CASSLVGARYIQETQYF
cdr3_nt: TGTGCCAGCAGCTTAGTGGGGGCACGGTATATACAAGAGACCCAGTACTTC

clone_size: NA
d_call: NA
j_call: TRBJ2-7
v_call: TRBV6-1
cdr3_aa: CASSESGFRMGEQYF
cdr3_nt: TGTGCCAGCAGTGAATCCGGATTTAGGATGGGGGAGCAGTACTTC

clone_size: few
d_call: NA
j_call: TRBJ1-5
v_call: TRBV19
cdr3_aa: CASRGTGQGSNQPQHF
cdr3_nt: TGTGCCAGTAGAGGCACAGGGCAGGGCAGCAATCAGCCCCAGCATTTT

clone_size: few
d_call: TRBD1
j_call: TRBJ1-5
v_call: TRBV6-1
cdr3_aa: CASSEGQAINQPQHF
cdr3_nt: TGTGCCAGCAGTGAGGGACAGGCGATCAATCAGCCCCAGCATTTT

clone_size: NA
d_call: NA
j_call: TRBJ1-5
v_call: TRBV6-1
cdr3_aa: CASCLYSNQPQHF
cdr3_nt: TGTGCCAGCTGCCTTTATAGCAATCAGCCCCAGCATTTT

clone_size: NA
d_call: NA
j_call: TRBJ2-3
v_call: TRBV6-5
cdr3_aa: CASRPDMWADTQYF
cdr3_nt: TGTGCCAGCAGGCCCGACATGTGGGCAGATACGCAGTATTTT

clone_size: NA
d_call: NA
j_call: TRBJ1-2
v_call: TRBV29-1
cdr3_aa: CSVEVTPGTHGYTF
cdr3_nt: TGCAGCGTTGAAGTTACGCCGGGGACGCATGGCTACACCTTC

clone_size: few
d_call: TRBD1
j_call: TRBJ1-1
v_call: TRBV5-5
cdr3_aa: CASTPGGTEAFF
cdr3_nt: TGTGCCAGCACCCCAGGGGGCACTGAAGCTTTCTTT

clone_size: NA
d_call: NA
j_call: TRBJ2-7
v_call: TRBV2
cdr3_aa: CASSYDSYEQYF
cdr3_nt: TGTGCCAGCAGCTACGACAGCTACGAGCAGTACTTC

clone_size: NA
d_call: NA
j_call: TRBJ2-5
v_call: TRBV11-3
cdr3_aa: CASSPRLTHGTQYF
cdr3_nt: TGTGCCAGCAGCCCCCGGTTGACCCATGGGACCCAGTACTTC

clone_size: NA
d_call: TRBD2
j_call: TRBJ2-5
v_call: TRBV11-1
cdr3_aa: CASSLEPGTSGGQETQYF
cdr3_nt: TGTGCCAGCAGCTTAGAGCCGGGGACTAGCGGGGGACAAGAGACCCAGTACTTC

clone_size: NA
d_call: NA
j_call: TRBJ2-7
v_call: TRBV5-6
cdr3_aa: CASSLLTASSYEQYF
cdr3_nt: TGTGCCAGCAGCTTGCTGACCGCAAGCTCCTACGAGCAGTACTTC

clone_size: NA
d_call: TRBD1
j_call: TRBJ1-1
v_call: TRBV7-8
cdr3_aa: CASSLTGELTEAFF
cdr3_nt: TGTGCCAGCAGCTTGACAGGGGAATTAACTGAAGCTTTCTTT

clone_size: NA
d_call: TRBD1
j_call: TRBJ2-2
v_call: TRBV30
cdr3_aa: CAWNGDREKTGELFF
cdr3_nt: TGTGCCTGGAACGGGGACAGGGAGAAAACCGGGGAGCTGTTTTTT

clone_size: NA
d_call: TRBD1
j_call: TRBJ1-1
v_call: TRBV2
cdr3_aa: CASKGARGTEAFF
cdr3_nt: TGTGCCAGCAAGGGGGCGCGAGGGACTGAAGCTTTCTTT

clone_size: NA
d_call: NA
j_call: TRBJ1-3
v_call: TRBV28
cdr3_aa: CASTPRAGRSPGNTIYF
cdr3_nt: TGTGCCAGCACCCCTAGGGCAGGACGGTCCCCTGGAAACACCATATATTTT

clone_size: once
d_call: NA
j_call: TRBJ1-4
v_call: TRBV7-3
cdr3_aa: CASSTGVGETNEKLFF
cdr3_nt: TGTGCCAGCAGCACTGGGGTCGGGGAAACTAATGAAAAACTGTTTTTT

clone_size: NA
d_call: NA
j_call: TRBJ2-1
v_call: TRBV7-3
cdr3_aa: CASSWAKNEQFF
cdr3_nt: TGTGCCAGCAGTTGGGCGAAGAATGAGCAGTTCTTC

clone_size: NA
d_call: NA
j_call: TRBJ1-2
v_call: TRBV11-2
cdr3_aa: CASGPGYTF
cdr3_nt: TGTGCCAGCGGCCCCGGCTACACCTTC

clone_size: once
d_call: NA
j_call: TRBJ2-1
v_call: TRBV30
cdr3_aa: CAWRGGANEQFF
cdr3_nt: TGTGCCTGGAGAGGGGGGGCGAATGAGCAGTTCTTC

clone_size: once
d_call: NA
j_call: TRBJ2-1
v_call: TRBV9
cdr3_aa: CASSVGRGSYNEQFF
cdr3_nt: TGTGCCAGCAGCGTAGGCAGAGGCTCCTACAATGAGCAGTTCTTC

clone_size: NA
d_call: TRBD2
j_call: TRBJ2-5
v_call: TRBV2
cdr3_aa: CASPELTGTSGSYQETQYF
cdr3_nt: TGTGCCAGCCCGGAGCTAACCGGGACTAGCGGGTCGTACCAAGAGACCCAGTACTTC

clone_size: NA
d_call: NA
j_call: TRBJ1-1
v_call: TRBV7-9
cdr3_aa: CASSLYGAEAFF
cdr3_nt: TGTGCCAGCAGCTTATATGGTGCAGAAGCTTTCTTT

clone_size: NA
d_call: TRBD1
j_call: TRBJ2-7
v_call: TRBV11-2
cdr3_aa: CASSLVTGSREQYF
cdr3_nt: TGTGCCAGCAGCTTAGTGACAGGGTCTAGGGAGCAGTACTTC

clone_size: NA
d_call: NA
j_call: TRBJ1-2
v_call: TRBV7-8
cdr3_aa: CASSLGAGSNYGYTF
cdr3_nt: TGTGCCAGCAGCTTAGGTGCGGGTTCAAACTATGGCTACACCTTC

clone_size: NA
d_call: TRBD1
j_call: TRBJ1-6
v_call: TRBV4-3
cdr3_aa: CASSQAGQGDSPLHF
cdr3_nt: TGCGCCAGCAGCCAAGCGGGACAGGGGGATTCACCCCTCCACTTT

clone_size: NA
d_call: NA
j_call: TRBJ2-2
v_call: TRBV11-1
cdr3_aa: CASSTGTQNTGELFF
cdr3_nt: TGTGCCAGCAGCACGGGGACACAAAACACCGGGGAGCTGTTTTTT

clone_size: NA
d_call: NA
j_call: TRBJ2-3
v_call: TRBV6-4
cdr3_aa: CASSDSTDTQYF
cdr3_nt: TGTGCCAGCAGTGACTCCACAGATACGCAGTATTTT

clone_size: NA
d_call: NA
j_call: TRBJ1-2
v_call: TRBV7-2
cdr3_aa: CASSVGGRPSFYGYTF
cdr3_nt: TGTGCCAGCAGTGTCGGGGGGCGCCCTTCATTCTATGGCTACACCTTC

clone_size: NA
d_call: TRBD1
j_call: TRBJ1-2
v_call: TRBV30
cdr3_aa: CAAYRGQGNYGYTF
cdr3_nt: TGTGCCGCATACAGGGGCCAGGGTAACTATGGCTACACCTTC

clone_size: NA
d_call: NA
j_call: TRBJ1-1
v_call: TRBV27
cdr3_aa: CASSPGWGEAFF
cdr3_nt: TGTGCCAGCAGTCCAGGATGGGGTGAAGCTTTCTTT

clone_size: NA
d_call: NA
j_call: TRBJ2-6
v_call: TRBV19
cdr3_aa: CASSVLQGAGANVLTF
cdr3_nt: TGTGCCAGTAGTGTACTACAGGGAGCAGGGGCCAACGTCCTGACTTTC

clone_size: NA
d_call: TRBD2
j_call: TRBJ2-7
v_call: TRBV27
cdr3_aa: CASSLVPGGDYEQYF
cdr3_nt: TGTGCCAGCAGTTTAGTGCCGGGGGGGGACTACGAGCAGTACTTC

clone_size: NA
d_call: TRBD1
j_call: TRBJ1-1
v_call: TRBV6-6
cdr3_aa: CASSYPGQGNTEAFF
cdr3_nt: TGTGCCAGCAGTTACCCCGGACAGGGGAACACTGAAGCTTTCTTT